This T cell receptor beta chain was sequenced in a study of blood T cell repertoires in COVID-19. Assay: immunoSEQ multiplex PCR; the TCRdb copy retains only in-frame clones and omits some. This sample has 220,000 or so clones; about 85% occur once, and the top ten carry 10%. Enrollment of patients from Seattle took place during active infection, with longitudinal follow-up. This sequence was found in a woman aged 45-59 years with COVID-19, enrolled during active disease. Specimen: peripheral blood.

The CDR3 DNA is TGTGCCTGGAGCGCCCTAGGGGGTTCCACTGAAGCTTTCTTT. It translates to CAWSALGGSTEAFF. The V call is TRBV30, the J call TRBJ1-1, with a tentative D call TRBD1 (6 bases). The CDR3 is 14 amino acids. Trimming removed 3 bases at V and 4 bases at J, with 15 bases between. CDR1 GTSNPN and CDR2 SVGIG come from the germline V gene (reference sequence).